This is a list of T cell receptor beta chains from one sample in a study of cytomegalovirus exposure and HLA in healthy donors. TCRdb's table, derived via immunoSEQ multiplex PCR, lists solely in-frame clones and lacks some. Of about 130,000 clones listed, roughly 85% are singletons. Sequencing used PBMCs. The receptor source for this set is a man younger than 30 in good health and CMV-seropositive. Both conserved end residues are part of each CDR3. The D gene is left open where the match is weak. Clone size is given for some rows only: seen once, a few or many times, or a class if the clone is expanded.

d_gene: TRBD1
v_gene: TRBV5-6
j_gene: TRBJ2-7
abundance: .
CDR3nt: TGTGCCAGCAGCTTGGAAGGGACAGGGGTCTACGAGCAGTACTTC
CDR3aa: CASSLEGTGVYEQYF

d_gene: .
v_gene: TRBV4-1
j_gene: TRBJ1-2
abundance: .
CDR3nt: TGCGCCAGCAGCCAAGGTCCCAGTGTAACCTATGGCTACACCTTC
CDR3aa: CASSQGPSVTYGYTF

d_gene: TRBD1
v_gene: TRBV9
j_gene: TRBJ1-1
abundance: .
CDR3nt: TGTGCCAGCAGCGTATCGGCAGGGGGATGGGGCACTGAAGCTTTCTTT
CDR3aa: CASSVSAGGWGTEAFF

d_gene: .
v_gene: TRBV9
j_gene: TRBJ2-2
abundance: .
CDR3nt: TGTGCCAGCCCCGACTCGGGGACCGGGGAGCTGTTTTTT
CDR3aa: CASPDSGTGELFF

d_gene: .
v_gene: TRBV6-1
j_gene: TRBJ1-1
abundance: few
CDR3nt: TGTGCCAGCAGTCTCCTGGACAGCATTGAAGCTTTCTTT
CDR3aa: CASSLLDSIEAFF

d_gene: TRBD2
v_gene: TRBV4-1
j_gene: TRBJ2-7
abundance: .
CDR3nt: TGCGCCAGCAGCCAAGATTCGGGAGCGGGGGACCATTACGAGCAGTACTTC
CDR3aa: CASSQDSGAGDHYEQYF

d_gene: TRBD1
v_gene: TRBV30
j_gene: TRBJ1-2
abundance: .
CDR3nt: TGTGCCTGGGGGGGACAGGGGGCCTACTATGGCTACACCTTC
CDR3aa: CAWGGQGAYYGYTF

d_gene: TRBD1
v_gene: TRBV7-6
j_gene: TRBJ2-1
abundance: .
CDR3nt: TGTGCCAGCAGCTTATCTTTAGACAGGGCCTACAATGAGCAGTTCTTC
CDR3aa: CASSLSLDRAYNEQFF

d_gene: TRBD1
v_gene: TRBV5-8
j_gene: TRBJ1-5
abundance: .
CDR3nt: TGTGCCAGCAGCTTGGAGGGGGCAGTTTATCAGCCCCAGCATTTT
CDR3aa: CASSLEGAVYQPQHF

d_gene: .
v_gene: TRBV5-6
j_gene: TRBJ2-3
abundance: .
CDR3nt: TGTGCCAGCAGCTCGTCGACTATAACCCCAGAAGATACGCAGTATTTT
CDR3aa: CASSSSTITPEDTQYF

d_gene: .
v_gene: TRBV29-1
j_gene: TRBJ1-1
abundance: .
CDR3nt: TGCAGCGTTGCGGGCAGGGCCAACACTGAAGCTTTCTTT
CDR3aa: CSVAGRANTEAFF

d_gene: .
v_gene: TRBV27
j_gene: TRBJ1-5
abundance: once
CDR3nt: TGTGCCAGCAGTATCCCGCAGGTCTATCAGCCCCAGCATTTT
CDR3aa: CASSIPQVYQPQHF

d_gene: TRBD1
v_gene: TRBV30
j_gene: TRBJ1-1
abundance: .
CDR3nt: TGTGCCTGGAGTGTAAACAGGGGTGAAGCTTTCTTT
CDR3aa: CAWSVNRGEAFF

d_gene: .
v_gene: TRBV7-2
j_gene: TRBJ1-5
abundance: .
CDR3nt: TGTGCCAGCAGCTCCGCATCGGGCAATCAGCCCCAGCATTTT
CDR3aa: CASSSASGNQPQHF

d_gene: .
v_gene: TRBV11-2
j_gene: TRBJ1-2
abundance: .
CDR3nt: TGTGCCAGCAGCGTAAACAGGGTCGTCGATGACTACACCTTC
CDR3aa: CASSVNRVVDDYTF

d_gene: TRBD2
v_gene: TRBV5-1
j_gene: TRBJ2-1
abundance: .
CDR3nt: TGCGCCAGCGTCTCGAGAGCGGGGGGCCACAATGAGCAGTTCTTC
CDR3aa: CASVSRAGGHNEQFF

d_gene: .
v_gene: TRBV6-6
j_gene: TRBJ1-2
abundance: few
CDR3nt: TGTGCCAGCACCCAACAAGACTATGGCTACACCTTC
CDR3aa: CASTQQDYGYTF

d_gene: TRBD1
v_gene: TRBV13
j_gene: TRBJ1-4
abundance: few
CDR3nt: TGCGTCAGCAGCCCCCCCAGGGGGCGATGGGATAAACTGTTTTTT
CDR3aa: CVSSPPRGRWDKLFF

d_gene: .
v_gene: TRBV11-2
j_gene: TRBJ2-7
abundance: once
CDR3nt: TGTGCCAGCAGCTTAGTGGGGCCACCGGGCGAGCAGTACTTC
CDR3aa: CASSLVGPPGEQYF

d_gene: .
v_gene: TRBV7-6
j_gene: TRBJ2-7
abundance: once
CDR3nt: TGTGCCAGCAGCTTAGGGGGCGCATCCTACGAGCAGTACTTC
CDR3aa: CASSLGGASYEQYF

d_gene: TRBD1
v_gene: TRBV7-9
j_gene: TRBJ2-2
abundance: once
CDR3nt: TGTGCCAGCAGCATACAGGGGGCGATGAACACCGGGGAGCTGTTTTTT
CDR3aa: CASSIQGAMNTGELFF

d_gene: TRBD1
v_gene: TRBV11-3
j_gene: TRBJ2-3
abundance: .
CDR3nt: TGTGCCAGCAGCCGAGGTAGGGGACAGGGAAGCGATACGCAGTATTTT
CDR3aa: CASSRGRGQGSDTQYF

d_gene: TRBD1
v_gene: TRBV7-3
j_gene: TRBJ2-1
abundance: .
CDR3nt: TGTGCCAGCAGCTTAACAGGGGGCGTCGATGAGCAGTTCTTC
CDR3aa: CASSLTGGVDEQFF

d_gene: .
v_gene: TRBV7-9
j_gene: TRBJ2-2
abundance: .
CDR3nt: TGTGCCAGCAGCTTCTCGGCTAGCACCGGGGAGCTGTTTTTT
CDR3aa: CASSFSASTGELFF

d_gene: .
v_gene: TRBV6-5
j_gene: TRBJ2-7
abundance: .
CDR3nt: TGTGCCAGCAAGGAGGGGGCGGCTTCCTACGAGCAGTACTTC
CDR3aa: CASKEGAASYEQYF

d_gene: .
v_gene: TRBV6-1
j_gene: TRBJ2-1
abundance: .
CDR3nt: TGTGCCAGCAGGGGCGGGATCACCTCCTACAATGAGCAGTTCTTC
CDR3aa: CASRGGITSYNEQFF

d_gene: .
v_gene: TRBV4-2
j_gene: TRBJ1-1
abundance: .
CDR3nt: TGTGCCAGCAGCCAATCGCCGACAGGATACACTGAAGCTTTCTTT
CDR3aa: CASSQSPTGYTEAFF

d_gene: .
v_gene: TRBV6-1
j_gene: TRBJ2-7
abundance: .
CDR3nt: TGTGCCAGCAGTGAAGCGGGAGGAGCTTACTACGAGCAGTACTTC
CDR3aa: CASSEAGGAYYEQYF

d_gene: .
v_gene: TRBV6-6
j_gene: TRBJ1-1
abundance: .
CDR3nt: TGTGCCAGCAGCATTCACACTGAAGCTTTCTTT
CDR3aa: CASSIHTEAFF

d_gene: TRBD2
v_gene: TRBV5-1
j_gene: TRBJ2-1
abundance: .
CDR3nt: TGCGCCAGCAGCTTGGGTGGTAGCGGGAATGAGCAGTTCTTC
CDR3aa: CASSLGGSGNEQFF

d_gene: .
v_gene: TRBV19
j_gene: TRBJ1-2
abundance: .
CDR3nt: TGTGCCAGTCATGATGGGGCAGCGAACACTTATGGCTACACCTTC
CDR3aa: CASHDGAANTYGYTF

d_gene: .
v_gene: TRBV6-1
j_gene: TRBJ1-1
abundance: .
CDR3nt: TGTGCCAGCGTAGCGTTCACTGAAGCTTTCTTT
CDR3aa: CASVAFTEAFF

d_gene: TRBD2
v_gene: TRBV15
j_gene: TRBJ2-3
abundance: .
CDR3nt: TGTGCCACCAGCGCCGGGGGGGCCCCCGGCACAGATACGCAGTATTTT
CDR3aa: CATSAGGAPGTDTQYF

d_gene: TRBD2
v_gene: TRBV19
j_gene: TRBJ2-2
abundance: .
CDR3nt: TGTGCCAGTAGTATAGGCGGACTAGCGGGGGGGCCGGGCGGGGAGCTGTTTTTT
CDR3aa: CASSIGGLAGGPGGELFF

d_gene: TRBD1
v_gene: TRBV6-4
j_gene: TRBJ2-2
abundance: .
CDR3nt: TGTGCCAGCAGTGCCCTACCGGGACAGGGAAACGGGGAGCTGTTTTTT
CDR3aa: CASSALPGQGNGELFF

d_gene: .
v_gene: TRBV10-3
j_gene: TRBJ1-3
abundance: .
CDR3nt: TGTGCCATCAGCGGAGGAGGAAACACCATATATTTT
CDR3aa: CAISGGGNTIYF

d_gene: TRBD1
v_gene: TRBV7-3
j_gene: TRBJ1-2
abundance: .
CDR3nt: TGTGCCAGCAGCCTGACAGGGTCGGAAGGCTACACCTTC
CDR3aa: CASSLTGSEGYTF